The 15 T cell receptor beta chains listed next were all sequenced from one sample in a study of Graves' ophthalmopathy and Graves' hyperthyroidism. RNA transcripts were the template, and TCR beta CDR3 regions were amplified from them. First-round RT-PCR relied on HTBI primers, and a second-round multiplex PCR came next. TCRdb re-derived calls from the multiplex PCR reads in MiXCR, one entry per CDR3 protein. The sample yields just over 400,000 distinct CDR3 sequences, around a fifth seen once. Sequenced material: peripheral blood. Every receptor here comes from a woman under 30 with stable Graves' hyperthyroidism.

This clonotype was seen a few times. The chain links TRBV7-8 to TRBJ2-7; D gene uncertain. In germline, CDR1 is SGHVS, CDR2 FQNEAQ. V was trimmed by 6 bases and J by 6 bases, leaving 21 bases between them. The CDR3 loop spans 15 amino acids. The CDR3 bases are TGTGCCAGCAGTCTCCGCCGTTTCGTTTTGTGCGAGCAGTACTTC. The encoded protein is CASSLRRFVLCEQYF.

Ten or more counts support this clonotype. The CDR3 reads CSAKRQGGETQYF. In nucleotides, the CDR3 is TGCAGTGCTAAGCGACAAGGCGGGGAGACCCAGTACTTC. The chain links TRBV20-1 to TRBJ2-5, with D maybe TRBD2 (5 bases). Germline CDR1 reads DFQATT; CDR2 reads SNEGSKA (reference sequence). This CDR3 contains 13 residues. The V gene lost 4 bases and the J gene lost 5 bases, with 14 bases spanning the gap.

This clonotype was seen repeatedly, ten times or more. The CDR3 is CASRHRDLSGETQYF. As DNA, the CDR3 is TGTGCCAGCAGGCACCGGGACCTCTCCGGCGAGACCCAGTACTTC. This chain connects TRBV6-2 or TRBV6-3 to TRBJ2-5, with D possibly called TRBD1 or TRBD2 (5 bases each). Trimming took 6 bases from V and 5 from J, leaving 19 bases between them. This CDR3 contains 15 residues. Germline V gives CDR1 MNHEY, CDR2 SVGEGT.

This clonotype has a count of ten or more. The rearrangement uses TRBV6-1 and TRBJ1-1; D not certain. Trimming removed 2 bases from V and 4 bases from J, with 5 bases in between. There are 12 residues in the CDR3. Germline assignment: CDR1 MNHNS and CDR2 SASEGT. Here the CDR3 DNA reads TGTGCCAGCAGTGAATCCTTCACTGAAGCTTTCTTT. Translated, it gives CASSESFTEAFF.

The genes are TRBV9 and TRBJ2-5, with 8 bases identical to TRBD1. V shed 3 bases, J shed 4 bases, and the junction held 17 bases outside the gene matches. In germline, CDR1 is SGDLS, CDR2 YYNGEE. The CDR3 loop spans 18 amino acids. CDR3 sequence: CASSGPRGLTVGGETQYF. In DNA, the CDR3 is TGTGCCAGCAGCGGACCCAGGGGGCTAACGGTCGGCGGAGAGACCCAGTACTTC.

The chain uses TRBV12-3 or TRBV12-4 and TRBJ1-1, with 7 bases that match TRBD1. This CDR3 is built from 14 residues. Trimming cost V 1 base and J 8 bases; bases outside gene matches: 7. CDR3 in DNA: TGTGCCAGCAGTTTAGGTAGTCGGGGACAGGAAGCTTTCTTT. Translation gives CASSLGSRGQEAFF.

This clonotype was detected ten times or more. V is TRBV20-1 and J is TRBJ2-7; 10 bases map to TRBD2. V shed 3 bases, J shed 0 bases, and the junction held 2 bases outside the gene matches. CDR3 length: 14 amino acids. Germline V gene lookup returns CDR1 DFQATT and CDR2 SNEGSKA (reference sequence). This CDR3 is CSASRTSGSYEQYF. In DNA form, the CDR3 reads TGCAGTGCTAGTCGGACTAGCGGCTCCTACGAGCAGTACTTC.

This clonotype was detected many times. The chain couples TRBV6-2 or TRBV6-3 to TRBJ2-7, with D tentatively TRBD1 or TRBD2 (5 bases each). CDR3 size: 15 residues. V was cut by 5 bases and J by 0 bases, with 14 bases left in between. CDR1 and CDR2 (germline): MNHEY, SVGEGT. In nucleotides, the CDR3 is TGTGCCAGCAGTATCAGTGAGGGGTTCTCCTACGAGCAGTACTTC. This encodes CASSISEGFSYEQYF.

This clonotype was seen at least ten times. Germline is not matched at one junction end, which may reflect a read error. The V gene is TRBV6-1, the J gene TRBJ2-7; 7 nucleotides line up with TRBD1. Looked up from germline, CDR1 is MNHNS and CDR2 is SASEGT. This CDR3 is built from 10 residues. The CDR3 region has the DNA TGTGCCAGCAGTGCGACAGGGCTTAACTTC. Translated: CASSATGLNF.

This clonotype showed up many times. This chain uses TRBV7-6 with TRBJ2-7; D possibly corresponds to TRBD2 (7 bases). V gave up 0 bases and J gave up 7 bases, with 19 bases separating them. This CDR3 is built from 16 residues. The germline V gene has CDR1 SGHVS and CDR2 FNYEAQ. The CDR3 sequence is CASSLAWSGKGGEQYF. The CDR3 DNA reads as TGTGCCAGCAGCTTAGCATGGTCAGGGAAGGGGGGGGAGCAGTACTTC.

This chain joins TRBV30 and TRBJ1-1, with D unresolved. The germline gives CDR1 GTSNPN, CDR2 SVGIG (reference sequence). V lost 3 bases, J lost 5 bases, and 16 bases lay in between. The length of the CDR3 is 14 residues. The CDR3 loop is CAWRYELDRTEAFF. The CDR3 nucleotides are TGTGCCTGGAGGTACGAGCTAGATAGAACTGAAGCTTTCTTT. The full variable domain, with the rest looked up from reference TRBV30 and TRBJ1-1, is SQTIHQWPATLVQPVGSPLSLECTVEGTSNPNLYWYRQAAGRGLQLLFYSVGIGQISSEVPQNLSASRPQDRQFILSSKKLLLSDSGFYLCAWRYELDRTEAFFGQGTRLTVV.

This clonotype was detected ten times or more. This rearrangement joins TRBV6-1 to TRBJ1-2, with D tentatively TRBD1 (5 bases). The germline gives CDR1 MNHNS, CDR2 SASEGT. This CDR3 is 15 amino acids long. V lost 0 bases and J 8 bases, leaving 16 bases between the germline ends. CDR3 in DNA: TGTGCCAGCAGTGAAGCCGGACCGGGGCGTGGGGGCTACACCTTC. Its translation: CASSEAGPGRGGYTF.

This clonotype was found many times. The V call is TRBV6-5, the J call TRBJ1-1, with 7 bases fitting TRBD1. The germline V gene encodes CDR1 MNHEY and CDR2 SVGAGI. This CDR3 region has 14 residues. V was pared by 4 bases and J by 3 bases, with 5 bases of the junction left unmatched. The CDR3: CASSLWGQHTEAFF. The CDR3 bases are TGTGCCAGCAGTTTGTGGGGACAGCACACTGAAGCTTTCTTT.

This clonotype occurred many times. The CDR3 region has the DNA TGTGCCACTGGACGGGGGTATAACACTGAAGCTTTCTTT. Protein sequence: CATGRGYNTEAFF. This chain uses TRBV12-3 or TRBV12-4 with TRBJ1-1; tentative D call: TRBD1 (5 bases). CDR3 length: 13 residues. Trimming shortened V by 10 bases and J by 2 bases, and 14 bases separated the two germline ends.

This clonotype was counted ten times or more. The CDR3 loop reads CASSLYPGVMKTQYF. Written as DNA, the CDR3 is TGTGCCAGCAGCTTATACCCGGGAGTAATGAAGACCCAGTACTTC. The chain has TRBV11-2 and TRBJ2-5, with D perhaps matching TRBD2 (6 bases). In germline, CDR1 is SGHAT, CDR2 FQNNGV. CDR3 size: 15 residues. Trimming took off 2 bases at V and 6 bases at J, with 16 bases between the two ends. The complete variable domain, with remaining parts taken from reference TRBV11-2 and TRBJ2-5, reads EAGVAQSPRYKIIEKRQSVAFWCNPISGHATLYWYQQILGQGPKLLIQFQNNGVVDDSQLPKDRFSAERLKGVDSTLKIQPAKLEDSAVYLCASSLYPGVMKTQYFGPGTRLLVL.